A selection of T cell receptor beta chains follows, all from one sample in a study of radiotherapy plus CTLA-4 blockade in lung cancer. Produced via immunoSEQ multiplex PCR; TCRdb's table is partial and in-frame only. The sample lists roughly 45,000 clones; roughly 59% were seen once. The material was peripheral blood, obtained from a patient treated with radiotherapy plus ipilimumab. These receptor sequences come from a human donor with non-small cell lung cancer who had a partial response to radiotherapy plus ipilimumab. The CDR3 runs from the conserved cysteine through the conserved F or W. Fields, in order: J gene, V gene, clone size, D gene, CDR3 protein, CDR3 DNA. The D gene is left open where the match is weak. Clone size is shown for a subset of rows, as once, few, many or a class of expanded clone.

TRBJ1-6 TRBV6-1 few TRBD1 CASSDRTGSSYNSPLHF TGTGCCAGCAGTGATCGGACAGGAAGCTCCTATAATTCACCCCTCCACTTT
TRBJ1-5 TRBV7-2 . TRBD1 CASSLEGTGDQPQHF TGTGCCAGCAGCTTAGAAGGGACAGGGGACCAGCCCCAGCATTTT
TRBJ2-3 TRBV7-2 . . CASSLVSSRADTQYF TGTGCCAGCAGCTTAGTCTCCTCCAGGGCAGATACGCAGTATTTT
TRBJ2-7 TRBV5-6 . TRBD2 CASSLLAGGREQYF TGTGCCAGCAGCTTGCTAGCGGGGGGCCGAGAGCAGTACTTC
TRBJ1-5 TRBV2 . TRBD1 CASSPPGQSNQPQHF TGTGCCAGCAGTCCCCCGGGACAGAGCAATCAGCCCCAGCATTTT
TRBJ2-3 TRBV29-1 . TRBD2 CSLNRDYTDTQYF TGCAGCCTCAACCGGGACTACACAGATACGCAGTATTTT
TRBJ2-3 TRBV19 . . CASSPGSDTDTQYF TGTGCCAGTAGTCCCGGTTCCGACACAGATACGCAGTATTTT
TRBJ2-2 TRBV7-9 once . CASSHPDRDTGELFF TGTGCCAGCAGCCACCCGGACAGAGACACCGGGGAGCTGTTTTTT
TRBJ2-1 TRBV11-1 . TRBD2 CASSLHSGRFYEQFF TGTGCCAGCAGCCTCCATAGCGGGAGATTCTATGAGCAGTTCTTC
TRBJ1-2 TRBV19 . TRBD1 CASTPGQGTAITF TGTGCCAGTACCCCGGGACAGGGGACGGCCATCACCTTC
TRBJ2-1 TRBV7-2 once TRBD2 CASSTTSGGVNEQFF TGTGCCAGCAGCACGACTAGCGGGGGGGTAAATGAGCAGTTCTTC
TRBJ2-7 TRBV5-8 . . CASSLYRGTYEQYF TGTGCCAGCAGCTTGTATAGGGGTACCTACGAGCAGTACTTC
TRBJ2-7 TRBV19 . TRBD1 CARGDSYEQYF TGTGCCAGAGGGGACAGTTACGAGCAGTACTTC
TRBJ1-1 TRBV6-4 few . CASSVRRNTEAFF TGTGCCAGCAGTGTGAGGCGGAACACTGAAGCTTTCTTT
TRBJ1-2 TRBV30 . . CAWSSTQAGYTF TGTGCCTGGAGTTCCACCCAAGCCGGCTACACCTTC
TRBJ2-2 TRBV4-1 few TRBD2 CASSQPWEGTGELFF TGCGCCAGCAGCCAGCCATGGGAGGGAACCGGGGAGCTGTTTTTT
TRBJ2-7 TRBV5-1 . . CASSLGLSTYEQYF TGCGCCAGCAGCTTGGGACTCTCTACCTACGAGCAGTACTTC
TRBJ1-1 TRBV11-3 . . CASSWAASTEAFF TGTGCCAGCAGTTGGGCAGCCTCCACTGAAGCTTTCTTT
TRBJ1-5 TRBV2 . TRBD1 CASSAGRGGGQPQHF TGTGCCAGCAGTGCAGGCAGAGGGGGCGGTCAGCCCCAGCATTTT
TRBJ2-3 TRBV29-1 . TRBD2 CSPRLAGLSTDTQYF TGCAGCCCCCGACTAGCGGGACTTAGCACAGATACGCAGTATTTT
TRBJ2-2 TRBV5-8 . TRBD1 CASRSGQGNTGELFF TGTGCCAGCCGTTCGGGACAGGGGAACACCGGGGAGCTGTTTTTT
TRBJ2-7 TRBV28 . TRBD2 CASRRTSGRSYEQYF TGTGCCAGCAGGCGGACTAGCGGGAGGTCCTACGAGCAGTACTTC
TRBJ2-3 TRBV7-3 few TRBD1 CASSLIGTGGTDTQYF TGTGCCAGCAGCTTAATAGGCACAGGGGGCACAGATACGCAGTATTTT
TRBJ1-1 TRBV6-5 . . CASSSRGGRTEAFF TGTGCCAGCAGTTCCCGGGGAGGAAGGACTGAAGCTTTCTTT
TRBJ1-1 TRBV9 once TRBD1 CASSVTGMNTEAFF TGTGCCAGCAGCGTGACAGGGATGAACACTGAAGCTTTCTTT
TRBJ1-4 TRBV19 few . CASSVDIGEKLFF TGTGCCAGTAGTGTGGACATCGGGGAAAAACTGTTTTTT
TRBJ1-2 TRBV29-1 few TRBD1 CSASQGTGGYGYTF TGCAGCGCCTCACAAGGGACAGGGGGCTATGGCTACACCTTC
TRBJ2-7 TRBV6-1 . . CASMARRYEQYF TGTGCCAGCATGGCTAGGCGGTACGAGCAGTACTTC
TRBJ2-3 TRBV29-1 . TRBD2 CSVKAGGPDTQYF TGCAGCGTTAAAGCGGGAGGGCCGGATACGCAGTATTTT
TRBJ1-1 TRBV9 . . CASSANGLEAFF TGTGCCAGCAGCGCGAATGGGCTTGAAGCTTTCTTT
TRBJ2-2 TRBV5-1 once TRBD2 CASSLGLAGVRTGELFF TGCGCCAGCAGCTTGGGTCTAGCGGGAGTGCGAACCGGGGAGCTGTTTTTT
TRBJ2-6 TRBV5-1 . . CASGEGSGANVLTF TGCGCCAGCGGAGAGGGCTCGGGGGCCAACGTCCTGACTTTC
TRBJ2-3 TRBV7-3 few TRBD2 CASSFTSGGADTQYF TGTGCCAGCAGCTTCACTAGCGGGGGGGCGGATACGCAGTATTTT
TRBJ1-2 TRBV30 . TRBD1 CAWSVQGYGYTF TGTGCCTGGAGTGTACAGGGGTATGGCTACACCTTC
TRBJ2-2 TRBV11-2 few . CASSLGAGTNTGELFF TGTGCCAGCAGCTTAGGGGCAGGGACGAACACCGGGGAGCTGTTTTTT
TRBJ2-1 TRBV7-2 . . CASSRTSYNEQFF TGTGCCAGCAGCCGAACTTCCTACAATGAGCAGTTCTTC
TRBJ2-2 TRBV7-9 . . CASSPPDGRTGELFF TGTGCCAGCAGCCCCCCGGACGGGAGAACCGGGGAGCTGTTTTTT